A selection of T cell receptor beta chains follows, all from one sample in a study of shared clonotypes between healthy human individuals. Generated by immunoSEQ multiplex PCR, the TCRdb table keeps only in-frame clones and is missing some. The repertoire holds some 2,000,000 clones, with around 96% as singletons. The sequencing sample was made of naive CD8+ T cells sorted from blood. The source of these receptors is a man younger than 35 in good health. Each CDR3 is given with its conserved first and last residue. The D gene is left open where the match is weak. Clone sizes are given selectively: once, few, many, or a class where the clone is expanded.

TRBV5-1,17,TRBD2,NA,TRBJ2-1,TGCGCCAGCAGCTTGTCGGTAGCGGGAGGGCCCATCCATGAGCAGTTCTTC,CASSLSVAGGPIHEQFF
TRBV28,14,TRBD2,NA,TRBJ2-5,TGTGCCAGCAGCTCCGGGGACTATCCTGTGGCCCAGTACTTC,CASSSGDYPVAQYF
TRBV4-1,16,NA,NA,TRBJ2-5,TGCGCCAGCAGCCAAGAGGGGGGGGCGCCGGGAGAGACCCAGTACTTC,CASSQEGGAPGETQYF
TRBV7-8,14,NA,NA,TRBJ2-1,TGTGCCAGCAGCATCTTTGGGTCGGGAACTGAGCAGTTCTTC,CASSIFGSGTEQFF
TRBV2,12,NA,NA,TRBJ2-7,TGTGCCAGCACGAGAGAGAGGTACGAGCAGTACTTC,CASTRERYEQYF
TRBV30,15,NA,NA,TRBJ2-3,TGTGCCTGGAGCATAGGGGGGACAGCCACAGATACGCAGTATTTT,CAWSIGGTATDTQYF
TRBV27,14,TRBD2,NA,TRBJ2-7,TGTGCCAGCAGTTTACTAGCGGGTCGATACGAGCAGTACTTC,CASSLLAGRYEQYF
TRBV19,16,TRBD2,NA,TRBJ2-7,TGTGCCAGTAGTTCCGGGGTAGGGCTAGCGGAAAAGGAGCAGTACTTC,CASSSGVGLAEKEQYF
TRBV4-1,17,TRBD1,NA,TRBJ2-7,TGCGCCAGCAGCCAAGTAGGTGGACCGGGACAGAGCTACGAGCAGTACTTC,CASSQVGGPGQSYEQYF
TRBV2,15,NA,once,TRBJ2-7,TGTGCCAGCAGTGGGGGGCTTACAATGGTCTACGAGCAGTACTTC,CASSGGLTMVYEQYF
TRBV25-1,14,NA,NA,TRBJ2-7,TGTGCCAGCAGTGAAATAACAGGGTTAGACGAGCAGTACTTC,CASSEITGLDEQYF
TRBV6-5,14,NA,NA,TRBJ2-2,TGTGCCAGCAGGTCGGAACCCGGCACCGGGGAGCTGTTTTTT,CASRSEPGTGELFF
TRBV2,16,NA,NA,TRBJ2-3,TGTGCCAGCAGTGAGGGAGGTAGTCCCTTGCAAGATACGCAGTATTTT,CASSEGGSPLQDTQYF
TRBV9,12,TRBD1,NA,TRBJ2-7,TGTGCCAGCAGCACTACAGGGGGCGAGCAGTACTTC,CASSTTGGEQYF
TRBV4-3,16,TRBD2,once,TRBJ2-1,TGCGCCAGCAGCCAAGATTTCAGCGGGAGCCACAATGAGCAGTTCTTC,CASSQDFSGSHNEQFF
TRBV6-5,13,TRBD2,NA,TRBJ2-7,TGTGCCAGCAGTTACGGGGAGGGACCCGAGCAGTACTTC,CASSYGEGPEQYF
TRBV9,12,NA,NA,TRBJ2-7,TGTGCCAGCAGCGGCGACAGCGTCGAGCAGTACTTC,CASSGDSVEQYF
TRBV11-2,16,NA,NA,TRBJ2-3,TGTGCCAGCAGCTTAACGCCGGGACAAGCCAGAGATACGCAGTATTTT,CASSLTPGQARDTQYF
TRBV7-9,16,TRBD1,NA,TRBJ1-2,TGTGCCAGCAGCTTTGGACAGGACCCCTTGGTGGGCGGCTACACCTTC,CASSFGQDPLVGGYTF
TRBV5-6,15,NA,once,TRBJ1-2,TGTGCCAGCAGCACCCACGGGGCCTTGTACTATGGCTACACCTTC,CASSTHGALYYGYTF
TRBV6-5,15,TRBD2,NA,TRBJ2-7,TGTGCCAGTAGTTACTCGAGCAGCGGGAGCTACGAGCAGTACTTC,CASSYSSSGSYEQYF
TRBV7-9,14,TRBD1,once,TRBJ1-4,TGTGCCAGCTCCAGGACAGGATATAATGAAAAACTGTTTTTT,CASSRTGYNEKLFF
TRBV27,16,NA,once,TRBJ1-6,TGTGCCAGCAGTTTAGGGTCAGTTAACTATAATTCACCCCTCCACTTT,CASSLGSVNYNSPLHF
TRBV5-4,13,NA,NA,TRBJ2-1,TGTGCCAGCAGCTTAAGCCCCCCCAATGAGCAGTTCTTC,CASSLSPPNEQFF
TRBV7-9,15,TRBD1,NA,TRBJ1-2,TGTGCCAGCAGCCCCCCGGGACAGGGACACTATGGCTACACCTTC,CASSPPGQGHYGYTF
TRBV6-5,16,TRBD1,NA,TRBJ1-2,TGTGCCAGCAGTTACTCAAGGACAGGGGGTCCGGATGGCTACACCTTC,CASSYSRTGGPDGYTF
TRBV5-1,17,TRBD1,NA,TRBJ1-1,TGCGCCAGCAGCCCTGGACAGGGTGTTCTTTCCGACACTGAAGCTTTCTTT,CASSPGQGVLSDTEAFF
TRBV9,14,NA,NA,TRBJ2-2,TGTGCCAGCAGCGGAGGGTGGAACACCGGGGAGCTGTTTTTT,CASSGGWNTGELFF
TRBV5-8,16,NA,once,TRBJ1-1,TGTGCCAGCAGCTACGTTTTTGGGGAGGGGGACACTGAAGCTTTCTTT,CASSYVFGEGDTEAFF
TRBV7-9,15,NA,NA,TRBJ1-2,TGTGCCAGCAGCTTAATGAGAGGGGGACTCTTGAGCTACACCTTC,CASSLMRGGLLSYTF
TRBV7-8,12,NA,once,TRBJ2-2,TGTGCCAGCAGCTTAGACACCGGGGAGCTGTTTTTT,CASSLDTGELFF
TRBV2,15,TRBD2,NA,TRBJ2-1,TGTGCCAGCAGCGCTAGCGGGAGCTCCTACAATGAGCAGTTCTTC,CASSASGSSYNEQFF
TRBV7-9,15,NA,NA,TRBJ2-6,TGTGCCAGCAGCTTAGAGAGAACTGGGGCCAACGTCCTGACTTTC,CASSLERTGANVLTF
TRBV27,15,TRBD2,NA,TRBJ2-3,TGTGCCAGCAGACTACTAGCGGGGATCGTCGATACGCAGTATTTT,CASRLLAGIVDTQYF
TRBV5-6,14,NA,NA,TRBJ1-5,TGTGCCAGCACCTCGAGGTTTTTCGGTCAGCCCCAGCATTTT,CASTSRFFGQPQHF
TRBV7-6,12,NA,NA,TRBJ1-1,TGTGCCGTATCAGGGGTGAACACTGAAGCTTTCTTT,CAVSGVNTEAFF
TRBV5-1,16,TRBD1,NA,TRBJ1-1,TGCGCCAGCAGCTACATATCGGGACAGGGAGACACTGAAGCTTTCTTT,CASSYISGQGDTEAFF
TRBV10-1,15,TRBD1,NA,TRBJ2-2,TGCGCCAGCAGTAACAGGGGACCGAACACCGGGGAGCTGTTTTTT,CASSNRGPNTGELFF